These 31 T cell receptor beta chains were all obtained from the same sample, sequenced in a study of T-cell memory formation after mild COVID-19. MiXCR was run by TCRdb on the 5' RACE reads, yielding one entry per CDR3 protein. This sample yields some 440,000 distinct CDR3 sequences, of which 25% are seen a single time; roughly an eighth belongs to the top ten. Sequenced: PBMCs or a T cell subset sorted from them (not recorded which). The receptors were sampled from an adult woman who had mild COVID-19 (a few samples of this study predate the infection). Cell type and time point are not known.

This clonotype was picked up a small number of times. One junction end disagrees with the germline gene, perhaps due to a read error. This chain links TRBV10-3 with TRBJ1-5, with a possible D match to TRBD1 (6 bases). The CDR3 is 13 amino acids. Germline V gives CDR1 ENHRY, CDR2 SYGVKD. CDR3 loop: CAVRGDSNQPQHF. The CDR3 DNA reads TGTGCCGTCAGGGGAGATAGCAATCAGCCCCAGCATTTT.

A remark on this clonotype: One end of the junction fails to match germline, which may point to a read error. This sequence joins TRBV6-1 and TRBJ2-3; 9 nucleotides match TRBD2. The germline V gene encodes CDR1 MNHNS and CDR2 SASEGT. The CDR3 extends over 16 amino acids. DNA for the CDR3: TGTGACAGCAGTTCTAGACTAGCGGTTCTCACAGATACGCAGTATTTT. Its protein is CDSSSRLAVLTDTQYF.

CDR3 bases: TGCGCCAGCAGCTTCCTAGCGGTGATAAATGAGCAGTTCTTC. It translates to CASSFLAVINEQFF. The chain couples TRBV5-1 to TRBJ2-1; 7 nucleotides line up with TRBD2. Germline values: CDR1 SGHRS, CDR2 YFSETQ. After removal of 2 bases from V and 7 bases from J, the junction contained 6 bases not matched to a gene. The CDR3 spans 14 residues.

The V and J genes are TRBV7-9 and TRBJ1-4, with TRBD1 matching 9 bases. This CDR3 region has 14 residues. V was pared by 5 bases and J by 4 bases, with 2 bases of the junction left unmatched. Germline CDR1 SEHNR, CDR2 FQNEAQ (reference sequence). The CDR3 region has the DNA TGTGCCAGCAGCGCGACAGGGGGTAATGAAAAACTGTTTTTT. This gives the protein CASSATGGNEKLFF. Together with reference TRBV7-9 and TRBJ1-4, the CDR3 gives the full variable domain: DTGVSQNPRHKITKRGQNVTFRCDPISEHNRLYWYRQTLGQGPEFLTYFQNEAQLEKSRLLSDRFSAERPKGSFSTLEIQRTEQGDSAMYLCASSATGGNEKLFFGSGTQLSVL.

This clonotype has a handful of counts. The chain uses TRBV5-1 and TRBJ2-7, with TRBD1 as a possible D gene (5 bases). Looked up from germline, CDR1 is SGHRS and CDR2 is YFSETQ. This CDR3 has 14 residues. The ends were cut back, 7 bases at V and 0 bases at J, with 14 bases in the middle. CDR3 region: CASGSTANSYEQYF. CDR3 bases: TGCGCCAGCGGATCGACAGCTAACTCCTACGAGCAGTACTTC.

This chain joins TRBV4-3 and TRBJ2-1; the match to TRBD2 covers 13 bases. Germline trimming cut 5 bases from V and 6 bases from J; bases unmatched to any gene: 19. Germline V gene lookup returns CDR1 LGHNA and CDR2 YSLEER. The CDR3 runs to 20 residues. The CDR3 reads CASSVRLAGGSSGSGNEQFF. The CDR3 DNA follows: TGCGCCAGCAGCGTACGACTAGCGGGAGGATCTTCCGGGTCCGGCAATGAGCAGTTCTTC.

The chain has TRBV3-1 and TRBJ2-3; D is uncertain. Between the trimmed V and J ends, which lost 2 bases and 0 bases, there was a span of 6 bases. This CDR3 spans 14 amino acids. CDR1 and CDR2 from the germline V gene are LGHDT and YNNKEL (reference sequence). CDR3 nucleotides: TGTGCCAGCAGCCAACCCCCTAGCACAGATACGCAGTATTTT. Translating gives CASSQPPSTDTQYF.

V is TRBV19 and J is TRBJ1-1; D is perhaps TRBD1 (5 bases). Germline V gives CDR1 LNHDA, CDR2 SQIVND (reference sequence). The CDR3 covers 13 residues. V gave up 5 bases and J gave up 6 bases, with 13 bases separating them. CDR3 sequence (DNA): TGTGCCAGTAGTCCCTGGGGGTTATCTGAAGCTTTCTTT. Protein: CASSPWGLSEAFF.

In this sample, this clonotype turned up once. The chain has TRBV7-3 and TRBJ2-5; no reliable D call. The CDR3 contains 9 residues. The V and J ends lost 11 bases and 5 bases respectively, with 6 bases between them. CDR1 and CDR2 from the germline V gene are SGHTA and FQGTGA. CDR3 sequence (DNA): TGTGCCCCGCACGAGACCCAGTACTTC. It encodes CAPHETQYF. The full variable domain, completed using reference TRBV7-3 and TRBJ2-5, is GAGVSQTPSNKVTEKGKYVELRCDPISGHTALYWYRQSLGQGPEFLIYFQGTGAADDSGLPNDRFFAVRPEGSVSTLKIQRTERGDSAVYLCAPHETQYFGPGTRLLVL.

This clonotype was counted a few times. CDR3 in amino acids: CSAMDSYEQYF. As DNA, the CDR3 is TGCAGTGCCATGGACTCCTACGAGCAGTACTTC. The chain employs TRBV20-1 and TRBJ2-7; D is ambiguous. The CDR3 consists of 11 residues. V was pared by 6 bases and J by 0 bases, with 6 bases between. CDR1 DFQATT and CDR2 SNEGSKA come from the germline V gene (reference sequence).

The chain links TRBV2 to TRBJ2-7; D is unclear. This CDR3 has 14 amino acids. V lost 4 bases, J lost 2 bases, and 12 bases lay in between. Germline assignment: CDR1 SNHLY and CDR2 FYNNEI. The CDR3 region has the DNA TGTGCCAGCAGTGCCCCCTTGGTTCCCTACGAGCAGTACTTC. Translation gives CASSAPLVPYEQYF. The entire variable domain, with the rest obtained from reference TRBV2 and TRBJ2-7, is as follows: EPEVTQTPSHQVTQMGQEVILRCVPISNHLYFYWYRQILGQKVEFLVSFYNNEISEKSEIFDDQFSVERPDGSNFTLKIRSTKLEDSAMYFCASSAPLVPYEQYFGPGTRLTVT.

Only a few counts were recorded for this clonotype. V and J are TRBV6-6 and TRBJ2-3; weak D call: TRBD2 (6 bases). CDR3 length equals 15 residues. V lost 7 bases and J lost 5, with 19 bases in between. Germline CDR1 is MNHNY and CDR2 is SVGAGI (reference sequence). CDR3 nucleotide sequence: TGTGCCAGCACCCTTAACCCGGAGGGTGAAGATACGCAGTATTTT. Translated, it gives CASTLNPEGEDTQYF.

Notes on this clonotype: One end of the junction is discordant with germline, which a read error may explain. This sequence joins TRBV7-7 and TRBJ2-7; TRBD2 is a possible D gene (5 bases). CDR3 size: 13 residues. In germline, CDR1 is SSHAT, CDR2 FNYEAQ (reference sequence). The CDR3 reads CASSGFFGDEQYF. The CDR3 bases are TGTGCTAGCAGCGGTTTCTTCGGGGACGAGCAGTACTTC.

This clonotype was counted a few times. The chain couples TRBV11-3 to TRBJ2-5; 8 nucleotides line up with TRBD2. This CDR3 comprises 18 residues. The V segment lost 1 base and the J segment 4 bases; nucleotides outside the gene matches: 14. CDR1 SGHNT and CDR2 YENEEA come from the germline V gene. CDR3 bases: TGTGCCAGCAGCTTAGTCGGTACCGCGGGGGGCCAGCGAGAGACCCAGTACTTC. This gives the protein CASSLVGTAGGQRETQYF.

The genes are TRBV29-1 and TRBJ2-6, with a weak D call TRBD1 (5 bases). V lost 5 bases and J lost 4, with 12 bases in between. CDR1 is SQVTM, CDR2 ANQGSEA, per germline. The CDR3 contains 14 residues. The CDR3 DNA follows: TGCAGCGTTCAGGGATCTTCAGGGGCCAACGTCCTGACTTTC. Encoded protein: CSVQGSSGANVLTF. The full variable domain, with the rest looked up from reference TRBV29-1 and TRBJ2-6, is SAVISQKPSRDICQRGTSLTIQCQVDSQVTMMFWYRQQPGQSLTLIATANQGSEATYESGFVIDKFPISRPNLTFSTLTVSNMSPEDSSIYLCSVQGSSGANVLTFGAGSRLTVL.

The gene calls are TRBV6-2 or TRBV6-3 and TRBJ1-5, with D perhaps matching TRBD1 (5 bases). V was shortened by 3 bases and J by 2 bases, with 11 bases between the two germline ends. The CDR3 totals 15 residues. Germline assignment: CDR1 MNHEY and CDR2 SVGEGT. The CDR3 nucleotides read TGTGCCAGCAGTTATGTTGCGGGGCGCAATCAGCCCCAGCATTTT. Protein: CASSYVAGRNQPQHF.

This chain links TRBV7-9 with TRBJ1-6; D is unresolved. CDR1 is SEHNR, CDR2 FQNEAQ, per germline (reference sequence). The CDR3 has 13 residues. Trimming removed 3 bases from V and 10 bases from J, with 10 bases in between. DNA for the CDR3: TGTGCCAGCAGCTTCCGATACCACTCACCCCTCCACTTT. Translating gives CASSFRYHSPLHF.

In DNA form, the CDR3 reads TGTGCCAGCAGCTTAGAGGGGGGGATCTCCTACAATGAGCAGTTCTTC. It encodes CASSLEGGISYNEQFF. The rearrangement uses TRBV7-9 and TRBJ2-1; TRBD2 might be the D (7 bases). The CDR3 covers 16 residues. Trimming took 1 base from V and 0 from J, leaving 10 bases between them. CDR1 SEHNR and CDR2 FQNEAQ come from the germline V gene (reference sequence).

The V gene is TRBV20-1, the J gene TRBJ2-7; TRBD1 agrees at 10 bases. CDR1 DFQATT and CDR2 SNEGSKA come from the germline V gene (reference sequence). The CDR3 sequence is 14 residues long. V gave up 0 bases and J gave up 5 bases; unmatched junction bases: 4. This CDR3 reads CSAREGDRGHEQYF. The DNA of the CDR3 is TGCAGTGCTAGAGAGGGGGACAGGGGACACGAGCAGTACTTC.

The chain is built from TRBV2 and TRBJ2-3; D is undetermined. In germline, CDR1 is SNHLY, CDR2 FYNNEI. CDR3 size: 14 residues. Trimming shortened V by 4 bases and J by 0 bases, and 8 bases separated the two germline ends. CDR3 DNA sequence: TGTGCCAGCAGTGCCATTCTTAGCACAGATACGCAGTATTTT. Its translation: CASSAILSTDTQYF.

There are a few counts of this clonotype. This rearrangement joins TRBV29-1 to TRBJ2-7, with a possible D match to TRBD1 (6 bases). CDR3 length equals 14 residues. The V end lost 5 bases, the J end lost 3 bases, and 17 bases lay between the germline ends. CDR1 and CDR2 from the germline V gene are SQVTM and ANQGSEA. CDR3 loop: CSVSLSGAFYEQYF. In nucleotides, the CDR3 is TGCAGCGTTAGCCTTTCAGGGGCCTTCTACGAGCAGTACTTC.

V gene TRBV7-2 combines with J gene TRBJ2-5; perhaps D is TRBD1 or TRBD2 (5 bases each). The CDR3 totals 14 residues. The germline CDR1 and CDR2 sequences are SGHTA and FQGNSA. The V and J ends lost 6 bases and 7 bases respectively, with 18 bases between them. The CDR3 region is CASSPRDLLGTQYF. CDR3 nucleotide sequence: TGTGCCAGCAGTCCACGGGACCTTCTCGGGACCCAGTACTTC.

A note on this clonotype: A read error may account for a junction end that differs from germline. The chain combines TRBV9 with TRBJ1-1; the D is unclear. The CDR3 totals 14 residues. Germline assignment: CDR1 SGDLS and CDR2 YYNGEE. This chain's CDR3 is CASIVGNLNTEAFF. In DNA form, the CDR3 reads TGTGCCAGCATCGTAGGGAACCTGAACACTGAAGCTTTCTTT. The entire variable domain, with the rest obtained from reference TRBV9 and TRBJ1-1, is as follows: DSGVTQTPKHLITATGQRVTLRCSPRSGDLSVYWYQQSLDQGLQFLIQYYNGEERAKGNILERFSAQQFPDLHSELNLSSLELGDSALYFCASIVGNLNTEAFFGQGTRLTVV.

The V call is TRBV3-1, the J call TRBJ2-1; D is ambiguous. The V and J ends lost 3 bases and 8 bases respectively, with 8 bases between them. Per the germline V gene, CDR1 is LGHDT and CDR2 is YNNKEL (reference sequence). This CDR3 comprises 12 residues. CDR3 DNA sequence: TGTGCCAGCAGCCATCAATCCTATGAGCAGTTCTTC. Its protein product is CASSHQSYEQFF.

The CDR3 sequence: CSARDGGTSSYEQYF. The DNA for the CDR3 is TGCAGTGCTAGAGATGGCGGCACGAGCTCCTACGAGCAGTACTTC. V is TRBV20-1 and J is TRBJ2-7; no definite D call. The CDR3 is made up of 15 amino acids. V dropped 0 bases and J dropped 0 bases, with 12 bases sitting between them. Germline CDR1 DFQATT, CDR2 SNEGSKA (reference sequence).

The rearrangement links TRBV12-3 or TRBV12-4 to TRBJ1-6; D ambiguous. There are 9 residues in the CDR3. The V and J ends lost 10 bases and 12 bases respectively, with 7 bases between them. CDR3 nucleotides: TGTGCCACCCCCGGACCCCTCCACTTT. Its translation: CATPGPLHF.

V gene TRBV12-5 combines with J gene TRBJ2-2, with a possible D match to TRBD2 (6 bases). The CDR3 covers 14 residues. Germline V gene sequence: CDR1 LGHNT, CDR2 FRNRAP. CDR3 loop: CACGGEWYTGELFF. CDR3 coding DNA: TGTGCGTGTGGCGGGGAGTGGTACACCGGGGAGCTGTTTTTT.

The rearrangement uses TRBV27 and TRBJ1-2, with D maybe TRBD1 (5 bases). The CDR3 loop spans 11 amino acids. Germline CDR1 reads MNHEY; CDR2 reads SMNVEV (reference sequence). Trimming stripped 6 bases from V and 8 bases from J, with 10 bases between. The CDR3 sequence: CASSQGLGYTF. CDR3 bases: TGTGCCAGCAGCCAGGGCCTCGGCTACACCTTC.

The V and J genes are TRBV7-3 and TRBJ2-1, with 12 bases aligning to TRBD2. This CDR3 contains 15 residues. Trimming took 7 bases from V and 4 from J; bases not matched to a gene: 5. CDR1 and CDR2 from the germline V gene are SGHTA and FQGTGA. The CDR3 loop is CASTWTSGMYNEQFF. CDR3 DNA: TGTGCCAGCACCTGGACTAGCGGGATGTACAATGAGCAGTTCTTC.

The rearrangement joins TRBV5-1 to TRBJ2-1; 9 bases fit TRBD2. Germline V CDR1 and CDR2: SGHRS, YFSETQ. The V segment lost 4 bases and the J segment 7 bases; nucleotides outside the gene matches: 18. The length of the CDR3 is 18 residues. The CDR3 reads CASSTGLAFRRVENEQFF. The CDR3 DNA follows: TGCGCCAGCAGCACAGGACTAGCGTTCCGGAGGGTAGAAAATGAGCAGTTCTTC.

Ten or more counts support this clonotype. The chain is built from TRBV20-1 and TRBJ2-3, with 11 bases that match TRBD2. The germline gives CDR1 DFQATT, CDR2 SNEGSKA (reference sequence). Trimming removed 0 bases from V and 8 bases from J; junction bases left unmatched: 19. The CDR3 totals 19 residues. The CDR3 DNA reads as TGCAGTGCTAGAGATCGGGTAGCGGGAGGGCCGGGCTCGGGGGGTACGCAGTATTTT. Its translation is CSARDRVAGGPGSGGTQYF.